The 27 T cell receptor beta chains below all came from one sample that was sequenced in a study of blood T cells in healthy people across ages. It was with a sample-barcoded 5' primer and a J-beta primer mix that a second PCR of roughly 7 to 12 cycles was run. MiXCR was run by TCRdb on the 5' RACE reads, yielding one entry per CDR3 protein. This sample has 630,000 or so distinct CDR3 sequences, with under 30% found just once. The specimen sequenced was blood. The source of these receptors is an elderly woman in good health.

In nucleotides, the CDR3 is TGTGCCAGCAGTTACTTGGAGACAGGGGGCAATGAGCAGTTCTTC. Translation: CASSYLETGGNEQFF. The chain combines TRBV6-6 with TRBJ2-1, with 9 bases aligning to TRBD1. Germline V gives CDR1 MNHNY, CDR2 SVGAGI (reference sequence). Trimming took 1 base from V and 6 from J; bases not matched to a gene: 4. This CDR3 spans 15 amino acids.

In regard to this clonotype: This may arise from a read error, as a much more abundant clone is one base away. The chain has TRBV11-1 and TRBJ2-7; tentative D call: TRBD1 (5 bases). The V gene lost 5 bases and the J gene lost 7 bases, with 15 bases spanning the gap. This CDR3 contains 13 residues. The germline V gene has CDR1 SGHAT and CDR2 FQDESV (reference sequence). As DNA, the CDR3 is TGTGCCAGCAGCCTAGAATTGGACAATGAGCAGTACTTC. Residues: CASSLELDNEQYF.

As to this clonotype: A much larger clone lies a single base off, so this may be a read error. The chain couples TRBV6-2 or TRBV6-3 to TRBJ2-1; D remains unclear. Trimming removed 6 bases from V and 10 bases from J, with 13 bases in between. The CDR3 runs 12 residues. Germline V gene sequence: CDR1 MNHEY, CDR2 SVGEGT. The CDR3 DNA reads TGTGCCAGCAGAAAGAGCTCCTACGAGCAGTTCTTC. This codes for CASRKSSYEQFF.

As for this clonotype: A much larger clonotype is one base distant, so this may be a read error. The rearrangement uses TRBV5-1 and TRBJ2-5; D not resolved. This CDR3 spans 16 amino acids. Germline assignment: CDR1 SGHRS and CDR2 YFSETQ. CDR3 residues: CASSTPFSGPRESQYF. The CDR3 DNA reads TGCGCCAGCAGCACCCCCTTTTCCGGCCCAAGAGAGTCCCAGTACTTC.

This clonotype was observed at least ten times. This chain uses TRBV28 with TRBJ2-5; D gene ambiguous. This CDR3 contains 13 residues. Germline lookup yields CDR1 MDHEN and CDR2 SYDVKM. The ends were cut back, 5 bases at V and 2 bases at J, with 9 bases in the middle. For the CDR3, the DNA is TGTGCCAGCAGTCTCCCCGCACAAGAGACCCAGTACTTC. This gives the protein CASSLPAQETQYF.

This clonotype was counted many times. The chain has TRBV10-3 and TRBJ1-2; maybe TRBD1 (5 bases). The CDR3 is 15 residues long. Germline V CDR1 and CDR2: ENHRY, SYGVKD. V was shortened by 3 bases and J by 4 bases, with 15 bases between the two germline ends. The CDR3 is CAISESGTMGYGYTF. CDR3 coding DNA: TGTGCCATCAGTGAATCGGGGACCATGGGCTATGGCTACACCTTC.

The V gene is TRBV20-1, the J gene TRBJ2-7; D might be TRBD1 or TRBD2, each matching 5 bases. Trimming shortened V by 0 bases and J by 3 bases, and 18 bases separated the two germline ends. This CDR3 has 16 residues. Germline V gives CDR1 DFQATT, CDR2 SNEGSKA (reference sequence). CDR3 sequence reads: CSARDSIGADDYEQYF. Here the CDR3 DNA reads TGCAGTGCTAGAGATAGTATCGGGGCTGACGACTACGAGCAGTACTTC.

The V and J genes are TRBV2 and TRBJ1-2; D uncertain. Germline V gives CDR1 SNHLY, CDR2 FYNNEI. The CDR3 length is 13 residues. Trimming shortened V by 5 bases and J by 7 bases, and 14 bases separated the two germline ends. The CDR3 loop reads CASSTRQTGGYTF. CDR3 nucleotide sequence: TGTGCCAGCAGTACCCGACAAACGGGTGGCTACACCTTC.

The sample holds a few counts of this clonotype. A much larger clone lies a single base off, so this may be a read error. The V and J genes are TRBV7-9 and TRBJ2-7, with D tentatively TRBD1 or TRBD2 (5 bases each). This CDR3 region has 12 residues. CDR1 is SEHNR, CDR2 FQNEAQ, per germline (reference sequence). CDR3 bases: TGTGTCAGCAGCTGGGACGGTTACGAGCAGTACTTC. Translated, it gives CVSSWDGYEQYF.

The chain uses TRBV10-3 and TRBJ1-1; no reliable D call. The CDR3 sequence is 15 residues long. Trimming removed 6 bases at V and 1 base at J, with 15 bases between. Looked up from germline, CDR1 is ENHRY and CDR2 is SYGVKD. CDR3 coding DNA: TGTGCCATCAGCAAAGCGGCACAGCCGAACACTGAAGCTTTCTTT. Amino acids: CAISKAAQPNTEAFF.

V and J are TRBV20-1 and TRBJ2-7; D is ambiguous. The CDR3 runs 13 residues. The V and J ends lost 0 bases and 3 bases respectively, with 9 bases between them. CDR1 is DFQATT and CDR2 is SNEGSKA in the germline V gene (reference sequence). The CDR3 DNA follows: TGCAGTGCTAGAGATCCGTTTGGCTACGAGCAGTACTTC. Translation gives CSARDPFGYEQYF.

This chain joins TRBV5-1 and TRBJ1-1; D is undetermined. The CDR3 loop spans 12 amino acids. V was shortened by 1 base and J by 7 bases, with 8 bases between the two germline ends. Germline V gene sequence: CDR1 SGHRS, CDR2 YFSETQ. The CDR3 nucleotides are TGCGCCAGCAGCTTGAACCCGATTGAAGCTTTCTTT. This codes for CASSLNPIEAFF.

The rearrangement joins TRBV7-2 to TRBJ2-5; the D gene is possibly TRBD1 (6 bases). The CDR3 has 12 amino acids. With 8 bases removed from V and 11 bases from J, the gap between germline ends came to 18 bases. The germline CDR1 and CDR2 sequences are SGHTA and FQGNSA. CDR3 sequence reads: CASLGGPGQQYF. As DNA, the CDR3 is TGTGCCAGCTTAGGGGGACCTGGTCAGCAGTACTTC. Using reference TRBV7-2 and TRBJ2-5 for the parts outside the CDR3, the full variable domain is GAGVSQSPSNKVTEKGKDVELRCDPISGHTALYWYRQSLGQGLEFLIYFQGNSAPDKSGLPSDRFSAERTGGSVSTLTIQRTQQEDSAVYLCASLGGPGQQYFGPGTRLLVL.

Ten or more counts support this clonotype. The CDR3 sequence: CASSQDGVAGVGETQYF. The CDR3 nucleotides are TGTGCCAGCAGCCAAGATGGGGTAGCGGGGGTGGGGGAGACCCAGTACTTC. This chain connects TRBV4-2 to TRBJ2-5; 9 nucleotides agree with TRBD2. V lost 0 bases and J lost 5; bases outside the gene matches: 10. In germline, CDR1 is LGHNA, CDR2 YNFKEQ. The CDR3 has 17 residues.

This clonotype was seen only a few times. The chain recombines TRBV24-1 with TRBJ1-1; a weak D match, TRBD1 (5 bases). V lost 2 bases, J lost 2 bases, and 17 bases lay in between. CDR1 is KGHDR and CDR2 is SFDVKD in the germline V gene. The length of the CDR3 is 17 residues. DNA for the CDR3: TGTGCCACCAGTGATTCGGGACTCCTTGGGCCCAACACTGAAGCTTTCTTT. It codes for CATSDSGLLGPNTEAFF.

The rearrangement links TRBV29-1 to TRBJ2-7; D gene uncertain. Germline loops: CDR1 SQVTM, CDR2 ANQGSEA. The CDR3 sequence is 13 residues long. Deletions cut 6 bases from V and 2 bases from J, with 14 bases between. CDR3 coding DNA: TGCAGCGTCGAAACCGGGTTAGCCTACGAGCAGTACTTC. Its translation is CSVETGLAYEQYF.

This clonotype was found many times. The CDR3 reads CSARDTTQGNSPLHF. The CDR3, as DNA: TGCAGTGCTAGAGACACGACCCAAGGGAATTCACCCCTCCACTTT. J is TRBJ1-6 and V is TRBV20-1; D is uncertain. V was pared by 0 bases and J by 7 bases, with 13 bases between. Germline CDR1 and CDR2: DFQATT and SNEGSKA (reference sequence). The CDR3 length is 15 residues.

V and J are TRBV20-1 and TRBJ2-5, with 16 positions matching TRBD2. Germline V gives CDR1 DFQATT, CDR2 SNEGSKA (reference sequence). V trimming: 6 bases; J trimming: 11 bases; junction bases outside the gene matches: 15. CDR3 size: 16 residues. The chain's CDR3 is CSAVGLAGGMDNEQYF. The DNA for the CDR3 is TGCAGTGCCGTGGGACTAGCGGGGGGGATGGACAATGAGCAGTACTTC.

Note on this clonotype: Since a much larger clone is just one base distant, this may be a read error. V and J are TRBV27 and TRBJ1-6; 8 bases match TRBD1. The CDR3 has 14 amino acids. Germline CDR1 and CDR2: MNHEY and SMNVEV (reference sequence). In nucleotides, the CDR3 is TGTGCCAGCAGTCCGCGACAGGGGAATTCACCCCCCCACTTT. It yields the protein CASSPRQGNSPPHF.

This clonotype was seen at least ten times. This may stem from a read error, because a much larger clone lies one nucleotide away. The V gene is TRBV6-5, the J gene TRBJ2-7; 7 bases are a match to TRBD2. The CDR3 length is 14 residues. The ends lost 6 bases at V and 3 bases at J; junction bases unmatched: 8. Germline V gene sequence: CDR1 MNHEY, CDR2 SVGAGI. The DNA for the CDR3 is TGTGCCAGCAGGCAGGGAGGGCCCGGCTACGAGCAGTACTTC. This codes for CASRQGGPGYEQYF.

This clonotype was counted many times. This chain uses TRBV10-3 with TRBJ1-1; no clear D. The CDR3 length is 16 residues. Germline CDR1 ENHRY, CDR2 SYGVKD. V lost 6 bases, J lost 2 bases, and 19 bases lay in between. The CDR3 sequence: CAIRGETRSLNTEAFF. CDR3 sequence (DNA): TGTGCCATCAGGGGAGAGACACGGTCCCTTAACACTGAAGCTTTCTTT.

The V call is TRBV30, the J call TRBJ2-1, with 8 bases fitting TRBD2. The end of the DNA is better explained by TRBJ2-7, so the J call may be wrong. This CDR3 comprises 15 residues. The germline V gene has CDR1 GTSNPN and CDR2 SVGIG (reference sequence). Here the CDR3 reads CAWGSGGLSYNEQYF. The CDR3 nucleotides are TGTGCCTGGGGAAGCGGGGGCCTCTCCTACAATGAGCAGTACTTC.

The chain uses TRBV27 and TRBJ2-2; perhaps TRBD1 as D (6 bases). The germline gives CDR1 MNHEY, CDR2 SMNVEV (reference sequence). V lost 4 bases and J lost 9, with 9 bases in between. The CDR3 spans 12 residues. The CDR3 coding sequence is TGTGCCAGCAGTTCTAGGGGGTGGGAGCTGTTTTTT. This translates into CASSSRGWELFF.

This clonotype appeared many times. This chain uses TRBV5-1 with TRBJ1-2, with a tentative D call TRBD1 (6 bases). Germline assignment: CDR1 SGHRS and CDR2 YFSETQ. Trimming shortened V by 4 bases and J by 7 bases, and 20 bases separated the two germline ends. This CDR3 comprises 15 residues. This CDR3 is CASSPDAGALSGYTF. CDR3 sequence (DNA): TGCGCCAGCAGCCCAGACGCAGGGGCTTTAAGTGGCTACACCTTC.

This clonotype has a count of ten or more. The chain combines TRBV3-1 with TRBJ2-7; D might be TRBD1 or TRBD2, each matching 5 bases. Trimming took off 1 base at V and 6 bases at J, with 16 bases between the two ends. This CDR3 contains 15 residues. Germline V gives CDR1 LGHDT, CDR2 YNNKEL (reference sequence). The CDR3 is CASSQGRAGSAEQYF. The CDR3 region has the DNA TGTGCCAGCAGCCAAGGAAGGGCAGGGAGCGCCGAGCAGTACTTC.

This clonotype was observed a handful of times. The rearrangement joins TRBV6-2 or TRBV6-3 to TRBJ1-5, with D possibly being TRBD1 (5 bases). This CDR3 has 16 amino acids. Germline V gene sequence: CDR1 MNHEY, CDR2 SVGEGT. Trimming left V 2 bases short and J 9 bases short, with 20 bases between. In DNA form, the CDR3 reads TGTGCCAGCAGTTACGAGGGGACGGATACACACCGGCCCCAGCATTTT. Protein sequence: CASSYEGTDTHRPQHF.

This clonotype came up a few times. CDR3 bases: TGCAGTGCTAGAAGTGGCAGGCAGGACACCGGGGAGCTGTTTTTT. This gives the protein CSARSGRQDTGELFF. The chain links TRBV20-1 to TRBJ2-2; D is ambiguous. With 2 bases removed from V and 3 bases from J, the gap between germline ends came to 13 bases. In germline, CDR1 is DFQATT, CDR2 SNEGSKA (reference sequence). This CDR3 is built from 15 residues.